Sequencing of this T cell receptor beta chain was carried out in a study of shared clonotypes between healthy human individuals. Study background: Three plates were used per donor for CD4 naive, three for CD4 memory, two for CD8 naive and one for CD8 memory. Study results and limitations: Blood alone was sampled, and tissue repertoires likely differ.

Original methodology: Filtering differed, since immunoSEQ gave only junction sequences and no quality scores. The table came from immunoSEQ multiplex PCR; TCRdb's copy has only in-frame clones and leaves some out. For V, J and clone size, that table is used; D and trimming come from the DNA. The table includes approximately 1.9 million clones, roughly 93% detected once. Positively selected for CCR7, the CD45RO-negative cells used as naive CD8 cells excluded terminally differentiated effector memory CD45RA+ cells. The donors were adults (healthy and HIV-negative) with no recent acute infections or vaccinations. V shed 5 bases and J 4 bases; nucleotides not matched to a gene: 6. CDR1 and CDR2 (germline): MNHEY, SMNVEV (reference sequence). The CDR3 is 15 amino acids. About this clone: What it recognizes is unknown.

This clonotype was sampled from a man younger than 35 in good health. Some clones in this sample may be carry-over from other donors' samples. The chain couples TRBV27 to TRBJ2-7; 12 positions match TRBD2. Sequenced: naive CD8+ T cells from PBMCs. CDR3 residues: CASSQRLAGVYEQYF. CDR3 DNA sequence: TGTGCCAGCAGTCAAAGACTAGCGGGAGTGTACGAGCAGTACTTC.